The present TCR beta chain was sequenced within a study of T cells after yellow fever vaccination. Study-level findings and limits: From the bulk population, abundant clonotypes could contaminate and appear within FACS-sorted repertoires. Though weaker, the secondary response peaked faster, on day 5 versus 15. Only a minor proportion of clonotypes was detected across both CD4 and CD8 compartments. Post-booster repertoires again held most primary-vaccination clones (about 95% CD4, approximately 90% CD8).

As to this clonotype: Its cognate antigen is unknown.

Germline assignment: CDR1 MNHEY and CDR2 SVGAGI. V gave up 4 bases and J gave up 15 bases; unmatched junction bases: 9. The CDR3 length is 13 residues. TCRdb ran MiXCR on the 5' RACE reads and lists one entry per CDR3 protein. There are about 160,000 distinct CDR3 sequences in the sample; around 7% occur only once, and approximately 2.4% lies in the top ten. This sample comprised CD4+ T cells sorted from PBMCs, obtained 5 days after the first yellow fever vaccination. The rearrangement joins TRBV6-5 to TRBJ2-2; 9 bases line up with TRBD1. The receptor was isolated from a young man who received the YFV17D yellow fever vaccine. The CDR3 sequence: CASSCSGTGTVFF. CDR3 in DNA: TGTGCCAGCAGTTGCTCGGGGACAGGGACGGTGTTTTTT.